This is a list of T cell receptor beta chains from one sample in a study of shared clonotypes between healthy human individuals. Measured with immunoSEQ multiplex PCR; TCRdb has only the in-frame clones, and not every one. The data contain roughly 1,500,000 clones, approximately 98% of them singletons. The specimen sequenced was naive CD4+ T cells sorted from blood. The receptors shown here come from a man aged 30-40 years in good health. Each CDR3 is given with its conserved first and last residue. D genes are given only for firm matches.

d_gene	v_gene	j_gene	CDR3aa	CDR3nt
TRBD2	TRBV5-1	TRBJ2-1	CASSLWGAGLAGDNEQFF	TGCGCCAGCAGCTTGTGGGGAGCAGGACTAGCGGGAGACAATGAGCAGTTCTTC
.	TRBV6-1	TRBJ1-2	CASSEWGLYGYTF	TGTGCCAGCAGTGAATGGGGACTCTATGGCTACACCTTC
.	TRBV28	TRBJ2-2	CASSFGARNTGELFF	TGTGCCAGCAGTTTCGGGGCGCGGAACACCGGGGAGCTGTTTTTT
.	TRBV18	TRBJ2-7	CASSKSVGSYEQYF	TGTGCCAGCTCAAAAAGCGTCGGGTCCTACGAGCAGTACTTC
TRBD2	TRBV7-9	TRBJ2-7	CASQKTGGRTFTTYYEQYF	TGTGCCAGCCAAAAAACTGGCGGGAGGACCTTTACAACGTACTACGAGCAGTACTTC
.	TRBV7-9	TRBJ2-1	CASSLGSLDEQFF	TGTGCCAGCAGCTTGGGAAGTTTGGATGAGCAGTTCTTC
.	TRBV5-1	TRBJ2-5	CASSTSPQETQYF	TGCGCCAGCAGCACGAGCCCCCAAGAGACCCAGTACTTC
TRBD1	TRBV28	TRBJ2-7	CASSFTTGADEQYF	TGTGCCAGCAGTTTCACTACAGGGGCGGACGAGCAGTACTTC
.	TRBV27	TRBJ2-1	CASSSPWGGEQFF	TGTGCCAGCAGTTCACCTTGGGGAGGTGAGCAGTTCTTC
.	TRBV7-2	TRBJ2-2	CASSLGRANTGELFF	TGTGCCAGCAGCTTAGGGCGAGCGAACACCGGGGAGCTGTTTTTT